The 25 T cell receptor beta chains reported below all come from one sample, sequenced in a study of blood T cell repertoires in COVID-19. The repertoire was sequenced with immunoSEQ multiplex PCR; TCRdb's copy has only in-frame clones and lacks some. The table shows 130,000 to 150,000 clones, with 87% occurring only once. Sequenced: peripheral blood. These receptors came from an elderly man with acute or convalescent COVID-19.

The V call is TRBV27, the J call TRBJ2-7, with 7 bases matching TRBD2. The CDR3 runs 16 residues. CDR1 and CDR2 (germline): MNHEY, SMNVEV (reference sequence). Germline trimming cut 5 bases from V and 0 bases from J; bases unmatched to any gene: 10. The CDR3 here is CASSPGEAGFSYEQYF. CDR3 in DNA: TGTGCCAGCAGTCCGGGGGAAGCGGGGTTCTCCTACGAGCAGTACTTC.

The chain uses TRBV6-5 and TRBJ1-5; 11 bases align to TRBD1. Germline V lookup: CDR1 MNHEY, CDR2 SVGAGI. The V and J ends lost 7 bases and 4 bases, in that order; junction bases with no gene match: 6. The CDR3 length is 15 residues. CDR3 DNA sequence: TGTGCCAGCACCAAAGGGACAGGGGGAAATCAGCCCCAGCATTTT. Protein sequence: CASTKGTGGNQPQHF.

About this clone: The identical CDR3 is also encoded by other nucleotide sequences in the sample. This chain links TRBV7-2 with TRBJ1-2; TRBD1 matches 9 bases. CDR1 and CDR2 (germline): SGHTA, FQGNSA. The CDR3 totals 14 residues. J was trimmed by 2 bases and V by 4 bases; bases with no gene match: 2. CDR3 sequence (DNA): TGTGCCAGCAGCTCGGACAGGGGAAACTATGGCTACACCTTC. It codes for CASSSDRGNYGYTF.

The CDR3 DNA sequence: TGTGCCAGCTCACCAGGAGGGATAGATACGCAGTATTTT. Translated, it gives CASSPGGIDTQYF. The V and J genes are TRBV18 and TRBJ2-3, with a tentative D call TRBD2 (6 bases). The CDR3 extends over 13 amino acids. The germline gives CDR1 KGHSH, CDR2 LQKENI. V was clipped by 2 bases and J by 5 bases, with 8 bases between them.

The chain uses TRBV5-5 and TRBJ1-4; 7 positions agree with TRBD1. The CDR3 consists of 17 residues. V gave up 0 bases and J gave up 0 bases; unmatched junction bases: 5. Looked up from germline, CDR1 is SGHKS and CDR2 is YYEKEE (reference sequence). The DNA for the CDR3 is TGTGCCAGCAGCTTGGAAACAGGACAGGCAACTAATGAAAAACTGTTTTTT. Translating it yields CASSLETGQATNEKLFF.

V and J are TRBV5-4 and TRBJ2-7, with 10 positions matching TRBD2. This CDR3 is built from 16 residues. The trim removed 2 bases at V and 7 bases at J, leaving 12 bases unmatched. Germline V gene data show CDR1 as SGHNT and CDR2 as YYREEE (reference sequence). CDR3: CASSFPGTSALKEQYF. The CDR3 DNA reads TGTGCCAGCAGCTTTCCCGGGACTAGCGCTCTAAAGGAGCAGTACTTC.

The V and J genes are TRBV7-2 and TRBJ2-2; 10 positions agree with TRBD2. The CDR3 loop spans 16 amino acids. The germline CDR1 and CDR2 sequences are SGHTA and FQGNSA. J gave up 1 base and V 5 bases, and 4 bases lay outside the gene matches. The DNA for the CDR3 is TGTGCCAGCAGCAATCTAGCGGGGGTGAACACCGGGGAGCTGTTTTTT. Translated: CASSNLAGVNTGELFF.

This chain joins TRBV20-1 and TRBJ2-7; no firm D call. The germline CDR1 and CDR2 sequences are DFQATT and SNEGSKA (reference sequence). V was shortened by 0 bases and J by 5 bases, with 5 bases between the two germline ends. This CDR3 has 11 amino acids. For the CDR3, the DNA is TGCAGTGCTAGAGATAAAAACGAGCAGTACTTC. As protein: CSARDKNEQYF.

This rearrangement joins TRBV5-1 to TRBJ1-1; no clear D. The V end was cut by 1 base, the J end by 7 bases, with 8 bases between. This CDR3 has 12 residues. CDR1 SGHRS and CDR2 YFSETQ come from the germline V gene. The CDR3 DNA is TGCGCCAGCAGCTTGTACGGGAGTGAAGCTTTCTTT. Amino acids: CASSLYGSEAFF.

The chain couples TRBV5-4 to TRBJ2-1, with TRBD1 matching 7 bases. CDR1 SGHNT and CDR2 YYREEE come from the germline V gene (reference sequence). The CDR3 runs to 15 residues. Unmatched junction bases numbered 2, after V lost 2 bases and J lost 0 bases. The CDR3 is CASSFAGGSYNEQFF. The CDR3 DNA follows: TGTGCCAGCAGCTTCGCAGGGGGCTCCTACAATGAGCAGTTCTTC.

V is TRBV9 and J is TRBJ2-2, with D tentatively TRBD1 (6 bases). CDR3 length: 14 amino acids. Germline CDR1 is SGDLS and CDR2 is YYNGEE. Trimming took 0 bases from V and 6 from J, leaving 9 bases between them. In DNA, the CDR3 is TGTGCCAGCAGCGTAGCAGGGGCGCCCGGGGAGCTGTTTTTT. It yields the protein CASSVAGAPGELFF.

The CDR3, as DNA: TGTGCCAGCAGTTCGCATCGACAGGGGGCGACCGGGGAGCTGTTTTTT. Protein: CASSSHRQGATGELFF. The chain links TRBV28 to TRBJ2-2, with 10 bases matching TRBD1. Germline V CDR1 and CDR2: MDHEN, SYDVKM. The junction had 7 bases not matched to a gene; V was cut back by 4 bases and J by 5 bases. The CDR3 extends over 16 amino acids.

The CDR3 sequence is CASSSGDSATNEKLFF. CDR3 nucleotide sequence: TGCGCCAGCAGCTCCGGGGACAGCGCAACTAATGAAAAACTGTTTTTT. V gene TRBV5-1 combines with J gene TRBJ1-4; TRBD1 aligns across 7 bases. The CDR3 covers 16 residues. Per germline, CDR1 SGHRS and CDR2 YFSETQ. V dropped 3 bases and J dropped 0; count of bases not matched to a gene: 5.

As regards this clone: The identical CDR3 is also encoded by other nucleotide sequences in the sample. The chain employs TRBV2 and TRBJ2-3; 15 positions agree with TRBD2. This CDR3 is built from 16 residues. CDR1 is SNHLY and CDR2 is FYNNEI in the germline V gene. The trim removed 3 bases at V and 3 bases at J, leaving 1 base unmatched. This CDR3 is CASSDGLAGGTDTQYF. CDR3 sequence (DNA): TGTGCCAGCAGTGACGGACTAGCGGGAGGGACAGATACGCAGTATTTT.

This sequence joins TRBV5-1 and TRBJ2-6, with TRBD2 as a possible D gene (6 bases). The ends were cut back, 0 bases at V and 0 bases at J, with 13 bases in the middle. Germline values: CDR1 SGHRS, CDR2 YFSETQ. This CDR3 region has 18 residues. The CDR3 coding sequence is TGCGCCAGCAGCTTGGAGGGAAAGCGGGTCTCTGGGGCCAACGTCCTGACTTTC. Protein: CASSLEGKRVSGANVLTF.

The table lists this clone with a few counts. This chain connects TRBV10-2 to TRBJ1-5, with D hard to call. Germline V gene sequence: CDR1 WSHSY, CDR2 SAAADI. V lost 7 bases to trimming and J lost 0 bases, with 7 bases between them. The CDR3 totals 13 residues. In DNA form, the CDR3 reads TGCGCCAGCAAGGAGGGTAGCAATCAGCCCCAGCATTTT. It translates to CASKEGSNQPQHF.

The J gene is TRBJ1-2, the V gene TRBV27; D is perhaps TRBD1 (5 bases). The V and J ends lost 2 bases and 4 bases respectively, with 11 bases between them. Germline loops: CDR1 MNHEY, CDR2 SMNVEV (reference sequence). CDR3 length: 14 residues. CDR3 sequence reads: CASSLQAGFYGYTF. Written as DNA, the CDR3 is TGTGCCAGCAGTTTACAAGCAGGGTTCTATGGCTACACCTTC.

This chain connects TRBV29-1 to TRBJ1-1, with D hard to call. V lost 4 bases, J lost 2 bases, and 8 bases lay in between. Germline assignment: CDR1 SQVTM and CDR2 ANQGSEA. This CDR3 region has 12 residues. CDR3 coding DNA: TGCAGCGTTGCCGGAGTTAACACTGAAGCTTTCTTT. Its translation: CSVAGVNTEAFF.

In its sample, this clone was seen a few times. The chain is built from TRBV3-1 (or the pseudogene TRBV3-2) and TRBJ2-2; 9 nucleotides match TRBD2. The CDR3 sequence is 17 residues long. CDR1 LGHDT and CDR2 YNNKEL come from the germline V gene (reference sequence). J was trimmed by 3 bases and V by 4 bases; bases with no gene match: 9. CDR3 in DNA: TGTGCCAGCAGCCGGAAACTTAGCGGGAGATACACCGGGGAGCTGTTTTTT. It specifies CASSRKLSGRYTGELFF.

This chain links TRBV7-9 with TRBJ2-3; TRBD2 is a possible D gene (8 bases). V shed 4 bases and J shed 1 base, with 15 bases lying between them. Per the germline V gene, CDR1 is SEHNR and CDR2 is FQNEAQ (reference sequence). The CDR3 is 16 residues long. The DNA of the CDR3 is TGTGCCAGCAGCTCGGGAGGGGGCGGGGGCACAGATACGCAGTATTTT. Translation gives CASSSGGGGGTDTQYF. The full variable domain, with the rest looked up from reference TRBV7-9 and TRBJ2-3, is DTGVSQNPRHKITKRGQNVTFRCDPISEHNRLYWYRQTLGQGPEFLTYFQNEAQLEKSRLLSDRFSAERPKGSFSTLEIQRTEQGDSAMYLCASSSGGGGGTDTQYFGPGTRLTVL.

In this sample, this clone turned up once. The chain carries TRBV2 and TRBJ1-1; 11 nucleotides align to TRBD1. With 6 bases clipped from V and 0 bases from J, the junction kept 15 bases outside the gene matches. The germline CDR1 and CDR2 sequences are SNHLY and FYNNEI. The CDR3 runs to 19 residues. DNA of the CDR3: TGTGCCAGCAGGGCGGCTCCGGGACAGGGGGAAAGCATGAACACTGAAGCTTTCTTT. Encoded protein: CASRAAPGQGESMNTEAFF.

This clone was observed a few times. The DNA for the CDR3 is TGTGCCAGCAGGCGCCCGGGACTAGCGGGAGACAATGAGCAGTTCTTC. Its translation is CASRRPGLAGDNEQFF. The V gene is TRBV27, the J gene TRBJ2-1; 14 nucleotides match TRBD2. V dropped 6 bases and J dropped 5; count of bases not matched to a gene: 6. Per germline, CDR1 MNHEY and CDR2 SMNVEV (reference sequence). The CDR3 spans 16 residues.

Written as DNA, the CDR3 is TGTGCCAGCAGCTCCCCCCAGGGGCGCTTCACCGGGGAGCTGTTTTTT. This translates into CASSSPQGRFTGELFF. J is TRBJ2-2 and V is TRBV7-2; TRBD1 is a possible D gene (6 bases). Germline-derived CDR1 and CDR2 are SGHTA and FQGNSA. CDR3 size: 16 residues. V lost 4 bases to trimming and J lost 4 bases, with 16 bases between them.

The J gene is TRBJ1-1, the V gene TRBV7-9; D possibly corresponds to TRBD1 (6 bases). The CDR3 totals 14 residues. V lost 5 bases and J lost 1, with 11 bases in between. Germline CDR1 SEHNR, CDR2 FQNEAQ (reference sequence). The CDR3: CASSPQGGNTEAFF. CDR3 DNA sequence: TGTGCCAGCAGCCCACAGGGTGGGAACACTGAAGCTTTCTTT.

This sequence joins TRBV19 and TRBJ2-3; 8 bases agree with TRBD1. Trimming took 3 bases from V and 2 from J; bases not matched to a gene: 7. The germline V gene encodes CDR1 LNHDA and CDR2 SQIVND (reference sequence). This CDR3 is built from 16 residues. The CDR3: CASSIDRGSNTDTQYF. The CDR3 nucleotides read TGTGCCAGTAGTATCGACAGGGGTTCTAACACAGATACGCAGTATTTT.